This paragraph reports one T cell receptor beta chain. Its target is unknown. The CDR3 extends over 16 amino acids. Germline V gene lookup returns CDR1 SGHVS and CDR2 FNYEAQ. V gave up 5 bases and J gave up 9 bases; unmatched junction bases: 11. The data stem from a study of T-cell memory formation after mild COVID-19. Study-wide results and caveats: Shrinking CD4+ clones resided mostly in CM and EM, and CD8+ ones in EMRA.

One entry per CDR3 protein results from TCRdb running MiXCR on the 5' RACE reads. The repertoire holds around 200,000 distinct CDR3 sequences, with around a sixth as singletons. J is TRBJ2-7 and V is TRBV7-6; TRBD2 aligns across 15 bases. The TCR originated in a man aged 18 to 30 who had mild COVID-19 (a few samples of this study predate the infection). Cell type and time point are not known. Specimen: PBMCs or a T cell subset sorted from them (not recorded which). CDR3 nucleotides: TGTGCCAGCAGCCTGGGCCCGGGACTAGCGGGGGGTGGGCAGTACTTC. Amino acid sequence: CASSLGPGLAGGGQYF.